The present TCR beta chain was sequenced within a study of CD8 T cells in ankylosing spondylitis. This clonotype occurred many times. Its antigen remains unidentified. The trim removed 0 bases at V and 2 bases at J, leaving 11 bases unmatched. This CDR3 spans 19 amino acids. TCR beta libraries were made by quantitative 5'-RACE with molecular barcodes. TCRdb reprocessed the 5' RACE reads via MiXCR and lists one record per CDR3 protein. The data contain 150,000 to 200,000 distinct CDR3 sequences, approximately 18% of them singletons. Findings of the study overall: The authors found the disease-linked clones to be CD8+ and relatively rare in peripheral blood.

Sequencing was done on a sample of blood, either unsorted or a sorted T cell fraction (not recorded which). This receptor was taken from a male donor under 30 with ankylosing spondylitis or in good health (not recorded which). The chain joins TRBV12-3 or TRBV12-4 to TRBJ2-3, with 10 nucleotides matching TRBD2. The CDR3 coding sequence is TGTGCCAGCAGTTTAGCGAAGTTAGCGGGAGGCCCTCACACAGATACGCAGTATTTT. The encoded protein is CASSLAKLAGGPHTDTQYF.